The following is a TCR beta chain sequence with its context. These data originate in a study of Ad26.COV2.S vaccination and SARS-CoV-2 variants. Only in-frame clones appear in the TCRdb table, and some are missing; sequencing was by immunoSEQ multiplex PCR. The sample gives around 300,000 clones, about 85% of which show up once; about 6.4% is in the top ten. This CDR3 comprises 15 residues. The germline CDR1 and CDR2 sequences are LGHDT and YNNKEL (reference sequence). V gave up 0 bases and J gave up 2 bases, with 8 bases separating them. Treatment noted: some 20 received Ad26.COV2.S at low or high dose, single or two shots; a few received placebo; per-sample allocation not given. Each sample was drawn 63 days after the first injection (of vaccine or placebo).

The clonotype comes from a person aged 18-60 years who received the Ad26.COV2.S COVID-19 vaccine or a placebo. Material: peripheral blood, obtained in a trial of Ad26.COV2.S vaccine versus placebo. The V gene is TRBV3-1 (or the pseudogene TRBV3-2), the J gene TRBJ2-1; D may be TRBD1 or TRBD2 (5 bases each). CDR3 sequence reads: CASSQEGVTYNEQFF. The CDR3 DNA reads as TGTGCCAGCAGCCAAGAGGGGGTTACCTACAATGAGCAGTTCTTC.